This T cell receptor beta chain comes out of a study of shared clonotypes between healthy human individuals. J was trimmed by 8 bases and V by 4 bases; bases with no gene match: 9. CDR1 LNHDA and CDR2 SQIVND come from the germline V gene (reference sequence). The CDR3 is 14 residues long. Here immunoSEQ multiplex PCR was the method, and the copy in TCRdb shows in-frame clones only, minus some. Of about 600,000 clones listed, roughly 98% are singletons. As defined, naive CD8 cells were CD45RO-negative and positively selected for CCR7, with terminally differentiated effector memory CD45RA+ cells excluded.

This clonotype was sampled from a man aged 25 to 40 in good health. The chain links TRBV19 to TRBJ1-2; 8 positions agree with TRBD1. The sequenced material came from naive CD8+ T cells sorted from blood. CDR3 nucleotides: TGTGCCAGTAGTACACCAGGGGGCGTGAAGGGCTACACCTTC. It is translated as CASSTPGGVKGYTF.